What follows are 32 T cell receptor beta chains derived from one specimen sequenced in a study of shared clonotypes between healthy human individuals (dated by TCRdb to about 2020). CD8 naive samples were CD45RO-negative cells positively selected for CCR7, giving a CD45RA+CCR7+ population that excluded TemRA cells. Library method: the immunoSEQ multiplex PCR assay. As stored in TCRdb, this immuneACCESS dataset retains in-frame rearrangements with V and J assigned. A fraction of the clones does not appear; measured against another copy, unresolved V genes explain less than half of the discrepancy, and the remainder lacks a known reason. In this sample the table shows about 2.1 million clones, roughly 93% of which occur a single time. Jointly, the top ten make up about 1.7% of the sample. The sequencing input was naive CD8+ T cells from PBMCs. The cell subset or site label here, explained by the study, means: CD45RA+CCR7+. Receptor source: a man between 18 and 29 years old in good health. Some clones in this sample may be carry-over from other donors' samples.

This rearrangement joins TRBV7-6 to TRBJ2-1, with D tentatively TRBD1 or TRBD2 (5 bases each). Trimming shortened V by 1 base and J by 8 bases, and 18 bases separated the two germline ends. CDR1 and CDR2 from the germline V gene are SGHVS and FNYEAQ. This CDR3 comprises 16 residues. The CDR3 DNA reads TGTGCCAGCAGCTTAGACCCGGGGACGAATATCGATGAGCAGTTCTTC. This gives the protein CASSLDPGTNIDEQFF.

Notes on this clone: The sample contains more than one DNA sequence encoding this CDR3. In nucleotides, the CDR3 is TGTGCCAGTAGTATCCCGGGACAGGGGACAAACACTGAAGCTTTCTTT. It specifies CASSIPGQGTNTEAFF. The J gene is TRBJ1-1, the V gene TRBV19, with 10 nucleotides matching TRBD1. CDR3 size: 16 residues. J gave up 2 bases and V 3 bases, and 6 bases lay outside the gene matches. Germline lookup yields CDR1 LNHDA and CDR2 SQIVND (reference sequence).

J is TRBJ2-7 and V is TRBV30, with 8 bases aligning to TRBD2. The J segment lost 6 bases and the V segment lost 3 bases, leaving 16 bases of the junction unmatched. In germline, CDR1 is GTSNPN, CDR2 SVGIG (reference sequence). This CDR3 has 16 residues. This CDR3 is CAWSVPGTRIVGEQYF. In nucleotides, the CDR3 is TGTGCCTGGAGCGTACCCGGGACTAGGATTGTTGGCGAGCAGTACTTC.

The DNA of the CDR3 is TGTGCCAGCAGCCAAGCCCTCACCCTGTCATCTGGGGCCAACGTCCTGACTTTC. It translates to CASSQALTLSSGANVLTF. The chain carries TRBV14 and TRBJ2-6; D remains ambiguous. CDR3 length equals 18 residues. Germline values: CDR1 SGHDN, CDR2 FVKESK. V was cut by 1 base and J by 1 base, with 14 bases left in between. The variable domain in full, completed from reference TRBV14 and TRBJ2-6, reads EAGVTQFPSHSVIEKGQTVTLRCDPISGHDNLYWYRRVMGKEIKFLLHFVKESKQDESGMPNNRFLAERTGGTYSTLKVQPAELEDSGVYFCASSQALTLSSGANVLTFGAGSRLTVL.

The chain has TRBV7-8 and TRBJ2-5; unclear D gene. The germline V gene encodes CDR1 SGHVS and CDR2 FQNEAQ. This CDR3 comprises 15 residues. The germline V and J ends were trimmed by 0 bases and 4 bases, with 12 bases remaining between them. The CDR3 region is CASSLAHRGGETQYF. The CDR3 bases are TGTGCCAGCAGCTTAGCGCACAGAGGTGGAGAGACCCAGTACTTC.

The genes are TRBV30 and TRBJ2-1; possibly TRBD2 for D (7 bases). The CDR3 is made up of 13 amino acids. V lost 5 bases and J lost 9, with 17 bases in between. Germline-derived CDR1 and CDR2 are GTSNPN and SVGIG (reference sequence). The CDR3 DNA follows: TGTGCCTGGTGGGACTGGAGGGGGGGTGAGCAGTTCTTC. This codes for CAWWDWRGGEQFF.

V usage is TRBV4-2 and J usage is TRBJ2-2, with D possibly matching TRBD2 (6 bases). The CDR3 length is 15 residues. CDR1 is LGHNA, CDR2 YNFKEQ, per germline. The V gene lost 4 bases and the J gene lost 4 bases, with 13 bases spanning the gap. The CDR3 sequence: CASSPRRAGTGELFF. The CDR3 DNA is TGTGCCAGCAGCCCCCGGAGGGCAGGCACCGGGGAGCTGTTTTTT.

The V gene is TRBV27, the J gene TRBJ2-5, with unresolved D. Germline V lookup: CDR1 MNHEY, CDR2 SMNVEV (reference sequence). Trimming stripped 3 bases from V and 5 bases from J, with 10 bases between. The CDR3 extends over 13 amino acids. The CDR3 DNA is TGTGCCAGCAGTTTGAGGATTGGGGAGACCCAGTACTTC. Protein sequence: CASSLRIGETQYF.

The chain carries TRBV28 and TRBJ2-3; 7 positions match TRBD2. Germline CDR1 reads MDHEN; CDR2 reads SYDVKM. With 2 bases clipped from V and 5 bases from J, the junction kept 1 base outside the gene matches. This CDR3 spans 13 amino acids. Here the CDR3 reads CASSLGGVDTQYF. DNA of the CDR3: TGTGCCAGCAGTTTAGGGGGGGTAGATACGCAGTATTTT.

The chain links TRBV11-3 to TRBJ2-1, with no clear D. Trimming removed 2 bases from V and 8 bases from J, with 7 bases in between. The germline CDR1 and CDR2 sequences are SGHNT and YENEEA. The CDR3 is 12 residues long. CDR3 DNA: TGTGCCAGCAGCTTATTTAGGGATGAGCAGTTCTTC. It specifies CASSLFRDEQFF.

This chain uses TRBV10-2 with TRBJ1-3, with 9 positions matching TRBD1. Looked up from germline, CDR1 is WSHSY and CDR2 is SAAADI. The J segment lost 0 bases and the V segment lost 7 bases, leaving 7 bases of the junction unmatched. The CDR3 is made up of 16 amino acids. The CDR3 nucleotides read TGCGCCAGCACCCCGTTGGACAGGGGCTCTGGAAACACCATATATTTT. Its translation is CASTPLDRGSGNTIYF.

The J gene is TRBJ1-1, the V gene TRBV7-2; D uncertain. The CDR3 length is 13 residues. Germline V CDR1 and CDR2: SGHTA, FQGNSA. V lost 5 bases and J lost 0, with 7 bases in between. The chain's CDR3 is CASSMDLNTEAFF. The CDR3 DNA sequence: TGTGCCAGCAGCATGGACCTGAACACTGAAGCTTTCTTT. The variable domain in full, completed from reference TRBV7-2 and TRBJ1-1, reads GAGVSQSPSNKVTEKGKDVELRCDPISGHTALYWYRQSLGQGLEFLIYFQGNSAPDKSGLPSDRFSAERTGGSVSTLTIQRTQQEDSAVYLCASSMDLNTEAFFGQGTRLTVV.

CDR3 coding DNA: TGTGCCAGCAGCTTATCTCCGGGACAGGGGGCGTACGAGCAGTACTTC. This translates into CASSLSPGQGAYEQYF. The genes are TRBV7-9 and TRBJ2-7, with 12 bases lining up with TRBD1. This CDR3 region has 16 residues. CDR1 and CDR2 from the germline V gene are SEHNR and FQNEAQ (reference sequence). Losses at the gene ends were 2 bases for V and 4 bases for J; bases not matched to a gene: 6.

This clone was recorded a few times. The chain has TRBV28 and TRBJ1-1; D remains ambiguous. Germline V gene lookup returns CDR1 MDHEN and CDR2 SYDVKM. The CDR3 runs to 11 residues. Trimming took 6 bases from V and 8 from J, leaving 10 bases between them. CDR3: CASSRQPEAFF. The CDR3 nucleotides read TGTGCCAGCAGCCGACAACCCGAAGCTTTCTTT.

With respect to this clone: In the same sample, other DNA sequences code for this CDR3. The V gene is TRBV5-1, the J gene TRBJ2-7; either TRBD1 or TRBD2 may fit D (6 bases each). The V and J ends lost 0 bases and 2 bases respectively, with 9 bases between them. The CDR3 is made up of 14 amino acids. Germline V gene data show CDR1 as SGHRS and CDR2 as YFSETQ. For the CDR3, the DNA is TGCGCCAGCAGCTTGGCGGGGGCCACCTACGAGCAGTACTTC. Protein sequence: CASSLAGATYEQYF.

This rearrangement joins TRBV27 to TRBJ2-1; 8 nucleotides align to TRBD2. The ends lost 6 bases at V and 3 bases at J; junction bases unmatched: 7. This CDR3 spans 15 amino acids. Germline V gene lookup returns CDR1 MNHEY and CDR2 SMNVEV (reference sequence). CDR3 DNA sequence: TGTGCCAGCAGGAACGGGACTAGTAACTACAATGAGCAGTTCTTC. Protein: CASRNGTSNYNEQFF.

This clone has a single count. Other DNA sequences of this sample code for an identical CDR3. The gene calls are TRBV9 and TRBJ1-1; D is undetermined. With 3 bases removed from V and 3 bases from J, the gap between germline ends came to 9 bases. The CDR3 is made up of 13 amino acids. Germline V gives CDR1 SGDLS, CDR2 YYNGEE. The CDR3 sequence is CASSGRLDTEAFF. In nucleotides, the CDR3 is TGTGCCAGCAGCGGTCGGTTGGACACTGAAGCTTTCTTT.

The chain links TRBV28 to TRBJ2-1; TRBD1 might be the D (5 bases). The CDR3 is made up of 17 amino acids. Germline loops: CDR1 MDHEN, CDR2 SYDVKM. Trimming left V 3 bases short and J 0 bases short, with 15 bases between. The DNA of the CDR3 is TGTGCCAGCAGTTTTTTTAAGGGGCGAGGCTCCTACAATGAGCAGTTCTTC. Translating gives CASSFFKGRGSYNEQFF.

The rearrangement links TRBV5-1 to TRBJ2-1, with D perhaps TRBD2 (5 bases). The germline V gene encodes CDR1 SGHRS and CDR2 YFSETQ. The CDR3 totals 14 residues. V lost 2 bases and J 5 bases, leaving 11 bases between the germline ends. In nucleotides, the CDR3 is TGCGCCAGCAGCTTTTTTCGGCGGGACAATGAGCAGTTCTTC. This gives the protein CASSFFRRDNEQFF.

The sample holds one count of this clone. The CDR3 loop reads CASSSGPKGSYEQYF. DNA of the CDR3: TGTGCCAGCAGTTCAGGACCCAAGGGCTCGTACGAGCAGTACTTC. The chain joins TRBV6-6 to TRBJ2-7; D not resolved. Germline values: CDR1 MNHNY, CDR2 SVGAGI (reference sequence). The CDR3 covers 15 residues. V was clipped by 4 bases and J by 4 bases, with 17 bases between them.

This chain's CDR3 is CASSLYAGGSRSYEQYF. Written as DNA, the CDR3 is TGTGCCAGCAGCTTGTATGCCGGCGGGAGTCGTTCCTACGAGCAGTACTTC. This chain uses TRBV5-4 with TRBJ2-7, with 7 bases aligning to TRBD2. The CDR3 length is 17 residues. Germline V gives CDR1 SGHNT, CDR2 YYREEE (reference sequence). J gave up 1 base and V 1 base, and 11 bases lay outside the gene matches.

The chain employs TRBV19 and TRBJ2-7; a possible D gene is TRBD2 (5 bases). This CDR3 contains 13 residues. The germline CDR1 and CDR2 sequences are LNHDA and SQIVND (reference sequence). V was cut by 1 base and J by 6 bases, with 10 bases left in between. The CDR3 bases are TGTGCCAGTAGTATAGGAGGGTACGCCGAGCAGTACTTC. Translating it yields CASSIGGYAEQYF.

The rearrangement links TRBV4-1 to TRBJ2-7; TRBD2 might be the D (6 bases). There are 17 residues in the CDR3. CDR1 and CDR2 (germline): MGHRA, YSYEKL. Deletions cut 0 bases from V and 7 bases from J, with 22 bases between. CDR3 sequence reads: CASSQDRGMGPLPEQYF. The CDR3, as DNA: TGCGCCAGCAGCCAAGATCGGGGGATGGGGCCCCTACCGGAGCAGTACTTC.

V and J are TRBV27 and TRBJ1-2; 9 bases agree with TRBD1. Germline values: CDR1 MNHEY, CDR2 SMNVEV (reference sequence). The CDR3 covers 14 residues. The V gene end was trimmed by 7 bases and the J gene end by 7 bases; junction bases not matched to a gene: 10. CDR3 protein: CASTWTGAVGGYTF. The CDR3 bases are TGTGCCAGCACTTGGACAGGGGCGGTTGGTGGCTACACCTTC.

V usage is TRBV19 and J usage is TRBJ2-7, with D tentatively TRBD2 (5 bases). The V end lost 8 bases, the J end lost 1 base, and 15 bases lay between the germline ends. The CDR3 runs 14 residues. The germline CDR1 and CDR2 sequences are LNHDA and SQIVND (reference sequence). This chain's CDR3 is CASGQAAASYEQYF. The CDR3 region has the DNA TGTGCCAGTGGCCAGGCAGCGGCTTCCTACGAGCAGTACTTC.

This clone came up a few times. The J gene is TRBJ2-3, the V gene TRBV27, with TRBD2 matching 14 bases. The CDR3 length is 20 residues. Germline V gene data show CDR1 as MNHEY and CDR2 as SMNVEV (reference sequence). V lost 7 bases to trimming and J lost 3 bases; unmatched junction nucleotides: 18. CDR3 residues: CASNPKLPTSGRAGTDTQYF. The CDR3 DNA reads as TGTGCCAGCAACCCAAAGCTACCGACTAGCGGGAGGGCCGGGACAGATACGCAGTATTTT.

V and J are TRBV28 and TRBJ1-1; D is ambiguous. This CDR3 region has 16 residues. The V end lost 6 bases, the J end lost 3 bases, and 20 bases lay between the germline ends. Germline lookup yields CDR1 MDHEN and CDR2 SYDVKM. The CDR3 nucleotides are TGTGCCAGCAGCCCCATATGGTCGCGACGGGACACTGAAGCTTTCTTT. It yields the protein CASSPIWSRRDTEAFF.

This clone has a single count. CDR3 protein: CASSLEGQGLGKLFF. Here the CDR3 DNA reads TGTGCCAGCAGCTTAGAAGGGCAGGGGCTTGGAAAACTGTTTTTT. V gene TRBV7-9 combines with J gene TRBJ1-4; D is possibly TRBD1 (6 bases). V dropped 1 base and J dropped 10 bases, with 16 bases sitting between them. Germline assignment: CDR1 SEHNR and CDR2 FQNEAQ (reference sequence). The CDR3 loop spans 15 amino acids.

The J gene is TRBJ2-1, the V gene TRBV27, with D uncertain. Germline assignment: CDR1 MNHEY and CDR2 SMNVEV (reference sequence). The CDR3 extends over 13 amino acids. Trimming removed 5 bases at V and 5 bases at J, with 10 bases between. The CDR3 loop is CASSVTGNNEQFF. In DNA form, the CDR3 reads TGTGCCAGCAGTGTGACCGGAAACAATGAGCAGTTCTTC.

The gene calls are TRBV6-6 and TRBJ1-3; the D is unclear. The CDR3 totals 16 residues. Trimming cost V 2 bases and J 4 bases, with 15 bases left between them. Germline lookup yields CDR1 MNHNY and CDR2 SVGAGI (reference sequence). CDR3 DNA sequence: TGTGCCAGCAGTTACGCTCTTCTAACTCAGGGAAACACCATATATTTT. It is translated as CASSYALLTQGNTIYF.

V is TRBV7-2 and J is TRBJ2-7, with TRBD2 as a possible D gene (5 bases). Trimming removed 7 bases at V and 1 base at J, with 23 bases between. This CDR3 spans 17 amino acids. In germline, CDR1 is SGHTA, CDR2 FQGNSA. CDR3 DNA sequence: TGTGCCAGCACCCTTTATATGGTGCGGGCCCAATCCTACGAGCAGTACTTC. This translates into CASTLYMVRAQSYEQYF.

The rearrangement joins TRBV19 to TRBJ1-1; weak D call: TRBD1 (6 bases). Trimming shortened V by 4 bases and J by 1 base, and 19 bases separated the two germline ends. Germline V gives CDR1 LNHDA, CDR2 SQIVND (reference sequence). The CDR3 runs to 17 residues. The CDR3 sequence is CASSTPGRGARNTEAFF. CDR3 nucleotides: TGTGCCAGTAGTACTCCAGGCCGGGGGGCTAGGAACACTGAAGCTTTCTTT.